This T cell receptor beta chain was identified in a study of T cell responses to AZD1222 COVID-19 vaccine. In the study overall: Pooling covered second doses at about 4 or about 12 weeks. The study, taken as a whole, reports: Females outnumbered males among donors, who were mostly white British; clonal diversity was possibly underestimated. Variant regions that are unmutated are reportedly the target of nearly half of spike-specific TCRs. Repertoires were obtained solely post-peak T cell response.

Trimming cost V 0 bases and J 11 bases, with 7 bases left between them. The CDR3 contains 11 residues. Clones were sequenced by immunoSEQ multiplex PCR, and TCRdb holds only the in-frame ones, with some missing. Of 150,000 to 200,000 clones in the sample, over 85% were seen once. Turning to this clone: The antigen remains unidentified.

This sample comprised peripheral blood, obtained on day 0 of AZD1222 vaccination. The genes are TRBV12-3 or TRBV12-4 and TRBJ1-2, with D unclear. This sequence was found in an adult in good health. In nucleotides, the CDR3 is TGTGCCAGCAGTTTAGCGCTTGGTTACACCTTC. This codes for CASSLALGYTF.